This paragraph reports one TCR beta chain. TCRdb ran MiXCR on the 5' RACE reads and lists one entry per CDR3 protein. The sample has roughly 1.6 million distinct CDR3 sequences, about 30% seen once; the top ten hold about 0.25%. The data originate from a study of identical twins. The CDR3 totals 14 residues. Germline trimming cut 1 base from V and 5 bases from J; bases unmatched to any gene: 2. The V gene's germline CDR1 is MNHNY and CDR2 SVGAGI (reference sequence). Specimen: cord blood. The J gene is TRBJ2-1, the V gene TRBV6-6; TRBD2 agrees at 7 bases. The receptor was derived from a newborn girl in good health. The CDR3 region is CASSYWGGDNEQFF. The DNA for the CDR3 is TGTGCCAGCAGTTACTGGGGGGGAGACAATGAGCAGTTCTTC.